The rows below give T cell receptor beta chains drawn from one sample of a study of chemoradiotherapy in HPV16-positive cancers. Using immunoSEQ multiplex PCR, the repertoire was profiled, and TCRdb retains in-frame clones only, with some absent. The table shows fewer than 5,000 clones, with approximately 84% occurring only once. Material: tumor tissue, obtained from a patient who underwent chemoradiotherapy. These TCRs come from a human donor with HPV-associated anogenital cancer. CDR3s include the opening cysteine and the closing phenylalanine or tryptophan. Each record gives: V gene, J gene, D gene, clone size, CDR3 protein, CDR3 DNA. D genes are given only for firm matches. Size is stated for part of the rows, as once, few or many counts, or as a class when the clone is expanded.

>TRBV21-1|TRBJ2-2|.|.
CASSKSRTSGEGGTGELFF
TGTGCCAGCAGCAAAAGTCGGACTAGCGGAGAGGGGGGCACCGGGGAGCTGTTTTTT
>TRBV10-3|TRBJ1-5|.|.
CAISEQGRDNQPQHF
TGTGCCATCAGTGAACAGGGACGGGACAATCAGCCCCAGCATTTT
>TRBV5-5|TRBJ1-2|TRBD1|.
CASSLAFRGQDGYTF
TGTGCCAGCAGCTTGGCCTTCAGGGGGCAGGATGGCTACACCTTC
>TRBV7-1|TRBJ2-6|.|.
CASSTADRGQSRANVLTF
TGTGCCAGCAGCACCGCAGATCGAGGACAAAGTCGGGCCAACGTCCTGACTTTC
>TRBV5-5|TRBJ1-2|.|large
CASSSQWRGSYGYTF
TGTGCCAGCAGCTCCCAATGGAGGGGAAGCTATGGCTACACCTTC
>TRBV6-6|TRBJ1-5|.|.
CASSSGTALPQHF
TGTGCCAGCAGCTCCGGGACTGCTCTGCCCCAGCATTTT
>TRBV15|TRBJ2-1|.|.
CATSRDWGEQFF
TGTGCCACCAGCAGAGATTGGGGTGAGCAGTTCTTC
>TRBV6-1|TRBJ2-7|TRBD2|.
CASILREGSWEQYF
TGTGCCAGCATTCTGCGGGAGGGCTCTTGGGAGCAGTACTTC
>TRBV7-9|TRBJ2-1|TRBD1|.
CASSSEDRAQFF
TGTGCCAGCAGCTCAGAGGACAGGGCGCAGTTCTTC
>TRBV10-2|TRBJ2-1|TRBD2|.
CASRVAGGPGGEQFF
TGCGCCAGCAGAGTAGCGGGGGGCCCCGGCGGTGAGCAGTTCTTC
>TRBV2|TRBJ1-1|.|.
CASSADLNTEAFF
TGTGCCAGCAGTGCGGACCTAAACACTGAAGCTTTCTTT
>TRBV6-1|TRBJ2-1|TRBD1|.
CASSVAGTGGFHEQFF
TGTGCCAGCAGTGTTGCCGGGACAGGGGGCTTTCATGAGCAGTTCTTC
>TRBV27|TRBJ1-2|TRBD1|.
CASSHRDRLNYGYTF
TGTGCCAGCAGTCATCGGGACAGACTGAACTATGGCTACACCTTC
>TRBV10-2|TRBJ1-1|TRBD1|.
CASSEFAGGGTNTEAFF
TGCGCCAGCAGTGAGTTTGCAGGGGGTGGGACGAACACTGAAGCTTTCTTT
>TRBV7-9|TRBJ2-5|.|.
CASSSLGVDSETQYF
TGTGCCAGCAGCTCTTTAGGGGTGGACTCGGAGACCCAGTACTTC
>TRBV6-5|TRBJ1-2|.|.
CASRLQPNYGYTF
TGTGCCAGCAGACTACAGCCAAACTATGGCTACACCTTC
>TRBV29-1|TRBJ1-1|.|.
CSVLPFSGGDTEAFF
TGCAGCGTTCTCCCCTTTTCTGGAGGGGACACTGAAGCTTTCTTT
>TRBV2|TRBJ2-7|.|.
CASRRATAYEQYF
TGTGCCAGCCGTCGGGCGACAGCCTACGAGCAGTACTTC
>TRBV6-5|TRBJ1-4|.|.
CASSYTGREKLFF
TGTGCCAGCAGTTACACAGGGAGGGAAAAACTGTTTTTT
>TRBV13|TRBJ1-2|.|.
CASSKQNYGYTF
TGTGCCAGCAGCAAACAGAACTATGGCTACACCTTC
>TRBV30|TRBJ1-4|.|.
CAWRKGPRPNEKLFF
TGTGCCTGGAGAAAGGGACCGAGGCCTAATGAAAAACTGTTTTTT
>TRBV5-1|TRBJ1-4|.|.
CASSSTTTNEKLFF
TGCGCCAGCAGCAGTACCACAACTAATGAAAAACTGTTTTTT
>TRBV4-2|TRBJ2-7|.|few
CASSQVGAPYTLQNYEQYF
TGTGCCAGCAGCCAAGTAGGGGCCCCGTACACCCTTCAAAACTACGAGCAGTACTTC
>TRBV9|TRBJ1-6|.|few
CASSARWLNSPLHF
TGTGCCAGCAGCGCCCGGTGGCTGAATTCACCCCTCCACTTT
>TRBV5-4|TRBJ1-4|.|.
CASSYGTDATNEKLFF
TGTGCCAGCAGCTACGGGACGGACGCAACTAATGAAAAACTGTTTTTT
>TRBV19|TRBJ2-7|TRBD2|few
CASTPRAGGDFYEQYF
TGTGCCAGTACCCCTCGGGCGGGGGGGGATTTCTACGAGCAGTACTTC